These 26 T cell receptor beta chains originate from one sample sequenced in a study of blood T cell repertoires in COVID-19. Repertoires were generated with immunoSEQ multiplex PCR, while TCRdb's copy carries only in-frame clones and drops some. Among a few hundred thousand clones listed, roughly 90% were seen once. The specimen was peripheral blood. These receptors all stem from a woman aged 50 to 65 with active or convalescent COVID-19.

This clone was detected a few times. The chain uses TRBV7-2 and TRBJ2-3, with 14 nucleotides matching TRBD2. There are 16 residues in the CDR3. Trimming cost V 2 bases and J 8 bases; bases outside gene matches: 6. CDR1 and CDR2 from the germline V gene are SGHTA and FQGNSA. CDR3 nucleotides: TGTGCCAGCAGCTTACAGGGACTAGCGGGAGTAAGTACGCAGTATTTT. Its protein product is CASSLQGLAGVSTQYF.

This chain joins TRBV18 and TRBJ2-5, with 12 bases identical to TRBD2. With 3 bases clipped from V and 5 bases from J, the junction kept 10 bases outside the gene matches. The CDR3 covers 17 residues. Germline CDR1 KGHSH, CDR2 LQKENI. In DNA form, the CDR3 reads TGTGCCAGCTCACCCTGGACTAGCGGGAAGGGTACGGAGACCCAGTACTTC. Protein: CASSPWTSGKGTETQYF.

This clone was detected once. The chain is built from TRBV6-2 or TRBV6-3 and TRBJ1-2; weak D call: TRBD1 (5 bases). Trimming stripped 4 bases from V and 4 bases from J, with 7 bases between. This CDR3 contains 12 residues. Germline loops: CDR1 MNHEY, CDR2 SVGEGT. CDR3 region: CASSSQVYGYTF. Written as DNA, the CDR3 is TGTGCCAGCAGTTCACAGGTCTATGGCTACACCTTC.

This chain joins TRBV28 and TRBJ2-7; 7 bases are shared with TRBD2. Germline assignment: CDR1 MDHEN and CDR2 SYDVKM. Losses at the gene ends were 5 bases for V and 4 bases for J; bases not matched to a gene: 11. This CDR3 is built from 15 residues. The CDR3 sequence: CASSPRGEGRYEQYF. In DNA, the CDR3 is TGTGCCAGCAGTCCCCGAGGGGAGGGGCGTTACGAGCAGTACTTC.

The V and J genes are TRBV30 and TRBJ2-3, with 9 bases identical to TRBD2. The germline V gene encodes CDR1 GTSNPN and CDR2 SVGIG (reference sequence). Trimming removed 0 bases from V and 2 bases from J; junction bases left unmatched: 6. This CDR3 is 16 amino acids long. This CDR3 reads CAWSVGVAGATDTQYF. In DNA, the CDR3 is TGTGCCTGGAGTGTAGGGGTAGCGGGAGCCACAGATACGCAGTATTTT.

V gene TRBV19 combines with J gene TRBJ1-2; D ambiguous. CDR3 length: 13 residues. CDR1 is LNHDA, CDR2 SQIVND, per germline (reference sequence). V was trimmed by 8 bases and J by 3 bases, leaving 13 bases between them. DNA of the CDR3: TGTGCCAGTTCCGTCGGGAAGGACTATGGCTACACCTTC. The encoded protein is CASSVGKDYGYTF.

The rearrangement joins TRBV18 to TRBJ1-2, with TRBD1 as a possible D gene (5 bases). V was shortened by 6 bases and J by 7 bases, with 15 bases between the two germline ends. This CDR3 is 13 amino acids long. The V gene's germline CDR1 is KGHSH and CDR2 LQKENI. The CDR3 sequence: CASSPTGEGGYTF. The CDR3 coding sequence is TGTGCCAGCTCCCCGACGGGGGAAGGTGGCTACACCTTC.

This clone was observed a single time. This rearrangement joins TRBV2 to TRBJ2-1; the match to TRBD1 covers 7 bases. Germline loops: CDR1 SNHLY, CDR2 FYNNEI. V was pared by 6 bases and J by 0 bases, with 5 bases of the junction left unmatched. This CDR3 is 15 amino acids long. CDR3 residues: CASSLQGNSYNEQFF. In DNA form, the CDR3 reads TGTGCCAGCAGCCTACAGGGGAACTCCTACAATGAGCAGTTCTTC.

The V call is TRBV20-1, the J call TRBJ1-3; 9 nucleotides match TRBD1. In germline, CDR1 is DFQATT, CDR2 SNEGSKA (reference sequence). The CDR3 length is 20 residues. V lost 3 bases to trimming and J lost 4 bases; unmatched junction nucleotides: 22. Here the CDR3 reads CSASSISGTGISGGGNTIYF. The DNA for the CDR3 is TGCAGTGCTAGTAGCATATCCGGGACAGGGATCAGTGGGGGCGGAAACACCATATATTTT.

The chain joins TRBV7-6 to TRBJ2-3; the match to TRBD2 covers 8 bases. In germline, CDR1 is SGHVS, CDR2 FNYEAQ. CDR3 length: 15 residues. V lost 5 bases, J lost 7 bases, and 11 bases stayed unmatched. The CDR3 spells CASSPAGTSTYTQYF. The CDR3 coding sequence is TGTGCCAGCAGCCCGGCCGGGACTAGTACATATACGCAGTATTTT.

The rearrangement uses TRBV7-2 and TRBJ1-3; 8 bases fit TRBD1. The CDR3 loop spans 15 amino acids. Germline V gene lookup returns CDR1 SGHTA and CDR2 FQGNSA. With V trimmed by 5 bases and J by 1 base, 4 bases remained unmatched. The DNA for the CDR3 is TGTGCCAGCAGCCCGGACAGGGCTTCTGGAAACACCATATATTTT. Its translation: CASSPDRASGNTIYF. The full variable domain, completed using reference TRBV7-2 and TRBJ1-3, is GAGVSQSPSNKVTEKGKDVELRCDPISGHTALYWYRQSLGQGLEFLIYFQGNSAPDKSGLPSDRFSAERTGGSVSTLTIQRTQQEDSAVYLCASSPDRASGNTIYFGEGSWLTVV.

This clone was counted once. The chain employs TRBV6-5 and TRBJ1-4; D unresolved. The V and J ends lost 3 bases and 0 bases respectively, with 11 bases between them. There are 16 residues in the CDR3. Germline loops: CDR1 MNHEY, CDR2 SVGAGI. CDR3 residues: CASSYLSRATNEKLFF. DNA of the CDR3: TGTGCCAGCAGTTATCTTAGTCGCGCAACTAATGAAAAACTGTTTTTT.

The rearrangement links TRBV18 to TRBJ2-7, with D possibly matching TRBD1 (5 bases). This CDR3 has 14 amino acids. Trimming took 2 bases from V and 1 from J, leaving 9 bases between them. In germline, CDR1 is KGHSH, CDR2 LQKENI. The DNA for the CDR3 is TGTGCCAGCTCACCATTACAGGATTCCTACGAGCAGTACTTC. Encoded protein: CASSPLQDSYEQYF.

This clone was recorded once. This sequence joins TRBV4-1 and TRBJ1-2; possible D gene TRBD1, 6 bases. The V end lost 4 bases, the J end lost 2 bases, and 17 bases lay between the germline ends. The CDR3 covers 16 residues. From germline, CDR1 is MGHRA and CDR2 YSYEKL. CDR3 protein: CASSPYLGASNYGYTF. CDR3 nucleotides: TGCGCCAGCAGCCCTTACCTGGGGGCATCGAACTATGGCTACACCTTC.

The chain links TRBV6-5 to TRBJ1-2; 8 bases map to TRBD1. Germline-derived CDR1 and CDR2 are MNHEY and SVGAGI. J lost 6 bases, V lost 6 bases, and 6 bases had no gene match. This CDR3 region has 13 residues. Here the CDR3 reads CASRGTGDHGYTF. CDR3 nucleotide sequence: TGTGCCAGCAGGGGGACAGGAGACCATGGCTACACCTTC.

The J gene is TRBJ1-2, the V gene TRBV6-6; D is unresolved. V was trimmed by 5 bases and J by 5 bases, leaving 6 bases between them. The CDR3 consists of 11 residues. Germline CDR1 MNHNY, CDR2 SVGAGI (reference sequence). The CDR3 sequence is CASSHKYGYTF. The CDR3 DNA sequence: TGTGCCAGCAGTCACAAGTATGGCTACACCTTC.

This chain connects TRBV4-2 to TRBJ2-7; 8 bases match TRBD1. CDR3 length: 15 amino acids. Germline assignment: CDR1 LGHNA and CDR2 YNFKEQ. After removal of 3 bases from V and 4 bases from J, the junction contained 8 bases not matched to a gene. The CDR3 coding sequence is TGTGCCAGCAGCCATCAATACAGGGGGGAGTACGAGCAGTACTTC. This sequence encodes CASSHQYRGEYEQYF.

This chain connects TRBV10-1 to TRBJ1-5; D not certain. This CDR3 has 14 amino acids. CDR1 WNHNN and CDR2 SYGVQD come from the germline V gene (reference sequence). The V end was cut by 9 bases, the J end by 0 bases, with 12 bases between. CDR3 amino acids: CARTGDYSNQPQHF. The CDR3 DNA reads TGCGCCAGGACCGGAGATTATAGCAATCAGCCCCAGCATTTT.

Concerning this clone: Additional DNA sequences in this sample encode the identical CDR3. J is TRBJ1-2 and V is TRBV19, with D possibly TRBD1 on 5 matching bases. V dropped 4 bases and J dropped 3 bases, with 9 bases sitting between them. This CDR3 region has 13 residues. Per the germline V gene, CDR1 is LNHDA and CDR2 is SQIVND (reference sequence). The CDR3 DNA follows: TGTGCCAGTAGTACTCAGGGATACTATGGCTACACCTTC. It yields the protein CASSTQGYYGYTF.

J is TRBJ2-7 and V is TRBV6-6; 9 nucleotides align to TRBD2. The germline V gene encodes CDR1 MNHNY and CDR2 SVGAGI (reference sequence). CDR3 length equals 15 residues. Unmatched junction bases numbered 4, after V lost 2 bases and J lost 2 bases. The CDR3 bases are TGTGCCAGCAGTTACGCTAGCGGGACCACCTACGAGCAGTACTTC. This gives the protein CASSYASGTTYEQYF.

The V call is TRBV3-1 (or the pseudogene TRBV3-2), the J call TRBJ2-4; TRBD2 might be the D (5 bases). The V end was cut by 4 bases, the J end by 4 bases, with 11 bases between. Germline CDR1 reads LGHDT; CDR2 reads YNNKEL (reference sequence). The CDR3 covers 14 residues. CDR3: CASSPNGLKNIQYF. CDR3 nucleotides: TGTGCCAGCAGCCCGAATGGACTTAAAAACATTCAGTACTTC.

This chain connects TRBV7-2 to TRBJ2-5; possibly TRBD2 for D (5 bases). The V end was cut by 5 bases, the J end by 5 bases, with 12 bases between. Germline values: CDR1 SGHTA, CDR2 FQGNSA. CDR3 length equals 13 residues. The chain's CDR3 is CASSTGSGETQYF. CDR3 nucleotide sequence: TGTGCCAGCAGCACTGGGTCGGGGGAGACCCAGTACTTC.

The chain links TRBV9 to TRBJ2-7, with 9 bases identical to TRBD2. In germline, CDR1 is SGDLS, CDR2 YYNGEE. The CDR3 has 22 amino acids. With 0 bases clipped from V and 2 bases from J, the junction kept 24 bases outside the gene matches. CDR3 DNA: TGTGCCAGCAGCGTAGTAATCCTCGGTCCCGTAGCGGGAGTATCCCCCGCCTACGAGCAGTACTTC. Translating it yields CASSVVILGPVAGVSPAYEQYF.

The CDR3 loop is CASRGGTGSTGELFF. DNA for the CDR3: TGTGCCAGCCGAGGAGGGACAGGGAGCACCGGGGAGCTGTTTTTT. The V call is TRBV6-5, the J call TRBJ2-2; 9 nucleotides match TRBD1. Per the germline V gene, CDR1 is MNHEY and CDR2 is SVGAGI. V lost 8 bases and J lost 4; bases outside the gene matches: 8. The CDR3 is 15 residues long.

The rearrangement links TRBV28 to TRBJ2-2, with D tentatively TRBD1 (6 bases). The length of the CDR3 is 16 residues. Trimming removed 4 bases at V and 1 base at J, with 13 bases between. In germline, CDR1 is MDHEN, CDR2 SYDVKM. CDR3 sequence (DNA): TGTGCCAGCAGTTCCGTGACAGGATTGAACACCGGGGAGCTGTTTTTT. It translates to CASSSVTGLNTGELFF. Together with reference TRBV28 and TRBJ2-2, the CDR3 gives the full variable domain: DVKVTQSSRYLVKRTGEKVFLECVQDMDHENMFWYRQDPGLGLRLIYFSYDVKMKEKGDIPEGYSVSREKKERFSLILESASTNQTSMYLCASSSVTGLNTGELFFGEGSRLTVL.

V is TRBV3-1 (or the pseudogene TRBV3-2) and J is TRBJ1-1; possible D gene TRBD1, 6 bases. CDR1 and CDR2 (germline): LGHDT, YNNKEL (reference sequence). There are 14 residues in the CDR3. With 3 bases removed from V and 4 bases from J, the gap between germline ends came to 12 bases. This chain's CDR3 is CASSQAGTRTEAFF. CDR3 nucleotide sequence: TGTGCCAGCAGCCAGGCCGGGACACGCACTGAAGCTTTCTTT.